This T cell receptor (delta chain) appears in the sequencing data of a study of gamma-delta chains in newborns, infants, children. The germline CDR1 and CDR2 sequences are GEAIGNYY and EKD. The CDR3 sequence is 16 residues long. There are a few counts of this clone. One end of the junction varies from germline; a read error may be responsible. TCRdb fed the reads to CATT. The sample yields roughly 7,200 delta-chain clones, roughly 0.66% seen once. This chain uses TRDV2 with TRDJ1; possibly TRDD3 for D (6 bases). Sequenced material: blood. This receptor was obtained from a child who was a newborn, infant or young child, either healthy, febrile or measles-vaccinated (not recorded which). The CDR3 DNA sequence: TGTGCCTGTGACACTTTATCCACTGGGTTTGGCGATAAGCTCATCTTT. It encodes CACDTLSTGFGDKLIF.